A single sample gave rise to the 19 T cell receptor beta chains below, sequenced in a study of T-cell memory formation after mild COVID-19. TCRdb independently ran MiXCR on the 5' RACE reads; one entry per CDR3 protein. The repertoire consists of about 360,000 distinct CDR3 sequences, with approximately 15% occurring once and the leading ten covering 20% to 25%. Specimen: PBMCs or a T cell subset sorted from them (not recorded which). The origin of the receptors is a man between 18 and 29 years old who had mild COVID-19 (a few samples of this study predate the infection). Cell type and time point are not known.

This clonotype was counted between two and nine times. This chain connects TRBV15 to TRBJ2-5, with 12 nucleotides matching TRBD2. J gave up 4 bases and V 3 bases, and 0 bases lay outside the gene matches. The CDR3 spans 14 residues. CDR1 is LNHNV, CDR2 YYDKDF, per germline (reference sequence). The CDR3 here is CATSRGLAGETQYF. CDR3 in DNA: TGTGCCACCAGCAGGGGACTAGCGGGAGAGACCCAGTACTTC. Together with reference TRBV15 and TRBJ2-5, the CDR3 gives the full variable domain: DAMVIQNPRYQVTQFGKPVTLSCSQTLNHNVMYWYQQKSSQAPKLLFHYYDKDFNNEADTPDNFQSRRPNTSFCFLDIRSPGLGDTAMYLCATSRGLAGETQYFGPGTRLLVL.

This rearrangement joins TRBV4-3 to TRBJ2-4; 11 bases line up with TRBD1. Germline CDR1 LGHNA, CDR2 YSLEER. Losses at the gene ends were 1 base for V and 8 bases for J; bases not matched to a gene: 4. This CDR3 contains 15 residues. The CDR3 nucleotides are TGCGCCAGCAGCCAAGGCCGGGACAGGGGGGACATTCAGTACTTC. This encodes CASSQGRDRGDIQYF.

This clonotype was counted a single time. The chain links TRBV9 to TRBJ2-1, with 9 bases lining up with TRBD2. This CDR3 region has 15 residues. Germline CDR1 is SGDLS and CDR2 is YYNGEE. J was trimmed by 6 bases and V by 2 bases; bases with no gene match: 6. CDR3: CASSVTSGWVNEQFF. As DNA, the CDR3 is TGTGCCAGCAGCGTCACTAGCGGGTGGGTCAATGAGCAGTTCTTC.

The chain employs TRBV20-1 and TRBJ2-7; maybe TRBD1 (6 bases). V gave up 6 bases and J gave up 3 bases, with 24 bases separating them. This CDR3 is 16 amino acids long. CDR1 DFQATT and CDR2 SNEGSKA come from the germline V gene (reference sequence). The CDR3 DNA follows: TGCAGTGCGGCTTGGCCCCAGGGGCGAAGGTTCTACGAGCAGTACGTC. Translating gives CSAAWPQGRRFYEQYV.

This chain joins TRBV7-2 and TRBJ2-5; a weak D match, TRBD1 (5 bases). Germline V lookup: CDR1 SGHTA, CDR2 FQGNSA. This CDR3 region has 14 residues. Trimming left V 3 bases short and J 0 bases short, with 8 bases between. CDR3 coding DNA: TGTGCCAGCAGCTTGACAGCCTACCAAGAGACCCAGTACTTC. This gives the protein CASSLTAYQETQYF. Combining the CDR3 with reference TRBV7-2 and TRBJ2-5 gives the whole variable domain GAGVSQSPSNKVTEKGKDVELRCDPISGHTALYWYRQSLGQGLEFLIYFQGNSAPDKSGLPSDRFSAERTGGSVSTLTIQRTQQEDSAVYLCASSLTAYQETQYFGPGTRLLVL.

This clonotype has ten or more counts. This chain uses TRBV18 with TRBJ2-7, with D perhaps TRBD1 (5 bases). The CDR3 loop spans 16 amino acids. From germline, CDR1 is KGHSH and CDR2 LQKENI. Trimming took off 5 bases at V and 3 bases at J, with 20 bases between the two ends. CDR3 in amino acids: CASSSRQLDISYEQYF. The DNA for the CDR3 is TGTGCCAGCTCATCCCGGCAGTTGGACATTAGCTACGAGCAGTACTTC.

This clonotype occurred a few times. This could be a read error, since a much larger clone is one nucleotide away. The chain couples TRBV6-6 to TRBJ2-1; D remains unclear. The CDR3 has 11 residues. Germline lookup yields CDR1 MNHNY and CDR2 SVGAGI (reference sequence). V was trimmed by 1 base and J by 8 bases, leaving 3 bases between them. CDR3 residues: CASSYYDEQFF. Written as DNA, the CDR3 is TGTGCCAGCAGTTACTATGATGAGCAGTTCTTC.

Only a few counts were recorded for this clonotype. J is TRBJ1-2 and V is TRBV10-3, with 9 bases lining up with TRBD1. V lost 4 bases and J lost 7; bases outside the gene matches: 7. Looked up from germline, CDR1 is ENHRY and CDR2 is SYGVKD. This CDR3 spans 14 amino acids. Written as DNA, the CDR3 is TGTGCCATCAGTGCACAGGGGGCGCAGAGTGGCTACACCTTC. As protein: CAISAQGAQSGYTF.

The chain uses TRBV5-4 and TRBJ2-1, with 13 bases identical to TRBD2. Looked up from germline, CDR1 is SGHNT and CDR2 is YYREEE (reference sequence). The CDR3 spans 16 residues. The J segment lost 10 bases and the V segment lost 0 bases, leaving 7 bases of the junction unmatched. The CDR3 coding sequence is TGTGCCAGCAGCTTGGCCCCACTAGCGGGGGGGGTGGAGCAGTTCTTC. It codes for CASSLAPLAGGVEQFF.

The CDR3 protein is CSAPGGLSEQYV. For the CDR3, the DNA is TGCAGTGCCCCGGGGGGGTTGAGCGAGCAGTACGTC. This rearrangement joins TRBV20-1 to TRBJ2-7; TRBD2 aligns across 8 bases. This CDR3 has 12 amino acids. Germline lookup yields CDR1 DFQATT and CDR2 SNEGSKA (reference sequence). After removal of 6 bases from V and 6 bases from J, the junction contained 7 bases not matched to a gene.

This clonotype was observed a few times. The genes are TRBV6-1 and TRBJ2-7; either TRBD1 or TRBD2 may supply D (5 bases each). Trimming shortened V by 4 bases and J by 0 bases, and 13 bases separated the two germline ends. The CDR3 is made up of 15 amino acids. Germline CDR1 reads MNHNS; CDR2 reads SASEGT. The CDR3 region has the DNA TGTGCCAGCAGTGTATCCGGGACGGTCTCCTACGAGCAGTACGTC. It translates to CASSVSGTVSYEQYV.

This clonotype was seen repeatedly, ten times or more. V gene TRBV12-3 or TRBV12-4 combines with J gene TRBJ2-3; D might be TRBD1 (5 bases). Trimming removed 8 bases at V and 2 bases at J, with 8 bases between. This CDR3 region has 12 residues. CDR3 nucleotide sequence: TGTGCCAGCTCCAGGGACACAGATACGCAGTATTTT. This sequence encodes CASSRDTDTQYF.

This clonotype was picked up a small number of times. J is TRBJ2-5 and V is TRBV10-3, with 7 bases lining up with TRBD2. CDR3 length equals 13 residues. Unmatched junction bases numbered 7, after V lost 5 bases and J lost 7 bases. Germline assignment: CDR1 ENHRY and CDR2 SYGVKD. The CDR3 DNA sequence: TGTGCCATCAGTTCCCGCGGGGGTGGGACCCAGTACTTC. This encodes CAISSRGGGTQYF.

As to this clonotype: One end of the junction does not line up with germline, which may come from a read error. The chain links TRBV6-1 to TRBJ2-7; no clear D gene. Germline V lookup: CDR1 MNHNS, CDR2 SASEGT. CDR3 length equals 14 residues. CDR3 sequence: CASSVIGVSHEQYF. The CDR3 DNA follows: TGTGCCAGCAGTGTAATTGGGGTCTCCCACGAGCAGTACTTC.

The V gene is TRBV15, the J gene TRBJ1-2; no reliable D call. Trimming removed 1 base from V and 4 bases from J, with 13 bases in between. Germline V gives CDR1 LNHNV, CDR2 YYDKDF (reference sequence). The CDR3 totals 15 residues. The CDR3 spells CATSRVNEKVYGYTF. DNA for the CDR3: TGTGCCACCAGCAGAGTTAACGAGAAGGTCTATGGCTACACCTTC. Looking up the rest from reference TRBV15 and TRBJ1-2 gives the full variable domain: DAMVIQNPRYQVTQFGKPVTLSCSQTLNHNVMYWYQQKSSQAPKLLFHYYDKDFNNEADTPDNFQSRRPNTSFCFLDIRSPGLGDTAMYLCATSRVNEKVYGYTFGSGTRLTVV.

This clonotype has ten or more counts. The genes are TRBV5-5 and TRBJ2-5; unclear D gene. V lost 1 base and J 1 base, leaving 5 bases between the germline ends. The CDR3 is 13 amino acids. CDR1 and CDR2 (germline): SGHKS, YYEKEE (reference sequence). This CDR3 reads CASSLRVQETQYF. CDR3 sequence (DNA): TGTGCCAGCAGCTTGCGGGTCCAAGAGACCCAGTACTTC. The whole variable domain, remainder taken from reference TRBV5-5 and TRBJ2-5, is DAGVTQSPTHLIKTRGQQVTLRCSPISGHKSVSWYQQVLGQGPQFIFQYYEKEERGRGNFPDRFSARQFPNYSSELNVNALLLGDSALYLCASSLRVQETQYFGPGTRLLVL.

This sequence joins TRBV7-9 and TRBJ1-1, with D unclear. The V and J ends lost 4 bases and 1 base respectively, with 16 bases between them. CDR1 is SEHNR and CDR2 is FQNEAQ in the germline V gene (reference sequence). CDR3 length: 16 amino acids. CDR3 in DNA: TGTGCCAGCAGCTCCGTACGGGCCAATGAGAACACTGAAGCTTTCTTT. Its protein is CASSSVRANENTEAFF.

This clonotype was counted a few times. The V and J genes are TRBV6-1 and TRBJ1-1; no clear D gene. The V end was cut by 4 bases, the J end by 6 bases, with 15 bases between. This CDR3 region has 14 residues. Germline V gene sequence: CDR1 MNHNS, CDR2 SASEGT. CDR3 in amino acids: CASSAYAVKAEAFF. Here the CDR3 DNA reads TGTGCCAGCAGTGCCTACGCGGTGAAGGCTGAAGCTTTCTTT.

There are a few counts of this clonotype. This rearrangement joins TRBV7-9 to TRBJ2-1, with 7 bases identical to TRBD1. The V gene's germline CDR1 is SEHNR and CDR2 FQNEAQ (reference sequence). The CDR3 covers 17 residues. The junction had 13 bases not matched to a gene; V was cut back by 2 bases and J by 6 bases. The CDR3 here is CASSLRGGLGFSNEQFF. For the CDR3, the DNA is TGTGCCAGCAGCTTACGAGGGGGCCTAGGGTTTTCCAATGAGCAGTTCTTC.